Listed below are T cell receptor beta chains from one sample, sequenced in a study of blood T cell repertoires in COVID-19. Assay: immunoSEQ multiplex PCR; the TCRdb copy retains only in-frame clones and omits some. The sample includes around 480,000 clones, about 90% of them seen just once. Sequenced sample: PBMCs or T cells enriched from blood (not recorded which). The receptors stem from a woman in her late teens or twenties who had recovered from COVID-19. Both conserved end residues are part of each CDR3. The D gene is left open where the match is weak. Size is stated for part of the rows, as once, few or many counts, or as a class when the clone is expanded.

NA	TRBD1	TRBV7-8	TRBJ1-4	TGTGCCAGCAGCTGGGACAGGGACGGAGAAAAACTGTTTTTT	CASSWDRDGEKLFF
few	NA	TRBV2	TRBJ1-4	TGTGCCAGCAGCCAGGGAAGGACTAATGAAAAACTGTTTTTT	CASSQGRTNEKLFF
NA	TRBD1	TRBV30	TRBJ1-3	TGTGCCTGGAGTGGGACAGGGTATCCTGGAAACACCATATATTTT	CAWSGTGYPGNTIYF
once	TRBD2	TRBV3-1/TRBV3-2	TRBJ2-3	TGTGCCAGCAGCGACGACCCTAGCGGGGGGCCAGTGGATACGCAGTATTTT	CASSDDPSGGPVDTQYF
NA	NA	TRBV7-9	TRBJ2-3	TGTGCCAGCAGCTTAGGGGGACTCCGCCCCCCAGATACGCAGTATTTT	CASSLGGLRPPDTQYF
NA	NA	TRBV4-1	TRBJ2-5	TGCGCCAGCAGCCAAGTATTCGCAGGGGAGACCCAGTACTTC	CASSQVFAGETQYF
NA	TRBD2	TRBV6-6	TRBJ2-4	TGTGCCAGCAGTGCTAACTCGGGGGGGAACATTCAGTACTTC	CASSANSGGNIQYF
NA	NA	TRBV7-9	TRBJ2-7	TGTGCCAGCAGCTCTGATACAGAGACCTACGAGCAGTACTTC	CASSSDTETYEQYF
NA	NA	TRBV5-1	TRBJ1-5	TGCGCCAGCAGCTCCACCATCGGGAGTCAGCCCCAGCATTTT	CASSSTIGSQPQHF
NA	NA	TRBV3-1/TRBV3-2	TRBJ2-3	TGTGCCAGCAGCCAAGGGGCGGGGGCCAGCACAGATACGCAGTATTTT	CASSQGAGASTDTQYF
NA	TRBD1	TRBV6-5	TRBJ1-4	TGTGCCAGCAGTCCCCGCGACAGGGGTTATGAAAAACTGTTTTTT	CASSPRDRGYEKLFF
NA	NA	TRBV7-2	TRBJ1-1	NA	CASSSSRVNTEAFF
NA	TRBD1	TRBV12-3/TRBV12-4	TRBJ2-5	TGTGCCACCACGACAGGGAACGGCGAGACCCAGTACTTC	CATTTGNGETQYF
NA	TRBD2	TRBV5-6	TRBJ2-5	TGTGCCAGCAGCTTCGGCGGGGGGGTACCCACGAGGGAGACCCAGTACTTC	CASSFGGGVPTRETQYF
NA	TRBD2	TRBV28	TRBJ2-7	TGTGCCAGCAGTTTGACTAGCGGGGTCTACGAGCAGTACTTC	CASSLTSGVYEQYF
NA	NA	TRBV11-2	TRBJ2-7	TGTGCCAGCAGATCAGTGGGCACCTACGAGCAGTACTTC	CASRSVGTYEQYF
NA	NA	TRBV2	TRBJ1-6	TGTGCCAGCAGTGATCCAGTGTGGGGGGGGGTGAGTTCACCCCTCCACTTT	CASSDPVWGGVSSPLHF
NA	TRBD2	TRBV4-1	TRBJ2-2	TGCGCCAGCAGTCCTGAAGCGGGGGGGCCAGCCGGGGAGCTGTTTTTT	CASSPEAGGPAGELFF
few	TRBD1	TRBV11-3	TRBJ1-4	TGTGCCAGCAGCTTACGCGGGACAGGGGACCCTCGAAATGAAAAACTGTTTTTT	CASSLRGTGDPRNEKLFF
NA	NA	TRBV6-1	TRBJ1-4	TGTGCCAGCAGTGAAGTTCGGAGAGGAACAGAAAAACTGTTTTTT	CASSEVRRGTEKLFF
NA	NA	TRBV5-1	TRBJ2-1	TGCGCCAGCAGCCTGAGCGGATCCTACAATGAGCAGTTCTTC	CASSLSGSYNEQFF
NA	NA	TRBV30	TRBJ1-2	TGTGCCTGGAAGTTCAGGGGACCTCCATATGGCTACACCTTC	CAWKFRGPPYGYTF
NA	TRBD1	TRBV6-6	TRBJ2-1	TGTGCCAGCAGTTACGGACGGGGACAGAGCTATGAGCAGTTCTTC	CASSYGRGQSYEQFF
NA	TRBD1	TRBV6-5	TRBJ2-7	TGTGCCAGCACCTGGACAGGGGGGGACGAGCAGTACTTC	CASTWTGGDEQYF
NA	TRBD1	TRBV28	TRBJ2-7	TGTGCCAGCAGTCTCGGACAGGGAAGGGAAGAGCAGTACTTC	CASSLGQGREEQYF
NA	NA	TRBV7-9	TRBJ2-7	TGTGCCAGCAGCTCCGACGGGACTCCCTTAAGGGAGCAGTACTTC	CASSSDGTPLREQYF
NA	TRBD1	TRBV11-2	TRBJ1-3	TGTGCCAGCAGCTCGGACAGGGTGGCTGGAAACACCATATATTTT	CASSSDRVAGNTIYF
NA	TRBD1	TRBV3-1/TRBV3-2	TRBJ2-7	TGTGCCAGCAGCCAAGGGGGGACAGGAACCTACGAGCAGTACTTC	CASSQGGTGTYEQYF
NA	TRBD1	TRBV5-1	TRBJ2-2	TGCGCCAGCAAGCCGGGACAGCAATTTTTCACCGGGGAGCTGTTTTTT	CASKPGQQFFTGELFF
NA	TRBD2	TRBV2	TRBJ2-5	TGTGCCAGCAGTGAAGCGGGGATAAGCGGGGCAGAAGAGACCCAGTACTTC	CASSEAGISGAEETQYF
NA	NA	TRBV7-9	TRBJ2-7	TGTGCCAGCAGCCGGGGGAGAGGCGAGCAGTACTTC	CASSRGRGEQYF
NA	NA	TRBV18	TRBJ1-5	TGTGCCAGCTCACCCGACAGCGATCAGCCCCAGCATTTT	CASSPDSDQPQHF
NA	NA	TRBV19	TRBJ1-4	TGTGCCAGTAGTCCCCGACCAGGGGTCGCCGATGAAAAACTGTTTTTT	CASSPRPGVADEKLFF
NA	TRBD1	TRBV19	TRBJ1-6	TGTGCCAGTACCGGGACGACAGGGGATAATTCACCCCTCCACTTT	CASTGTTGDNSPLHF
NA	NA	TRBV12-5	TRBJ2-2	TGTGCTAGTGGTCTCGGCGGGCGGGAGCTGTTTTTT	CASGLGGRELFF
NA	TRBD1	TRBV4-1	TRBJ1-5	TGCGCCAGCAGCCAAGCTGACAGGGGTGACCAGCCCCAGCATTTT	CASSQADRGDQPQHF
NA	NA	TRBV12-3/TRBV12-4	TRBJ1-2	TGTGCCAGCAGCCCCGACAGCCTCGGTGGCTACACCTTC	CASSPDSLGGYTF
NA	NA	TRBV3-1/TRBV3-2	TRBJ1-2	TGTGCCAGCAGCCTTTTGAGAGATAACTATGGCTACACCTTC	CASSLLRDNYGYTF